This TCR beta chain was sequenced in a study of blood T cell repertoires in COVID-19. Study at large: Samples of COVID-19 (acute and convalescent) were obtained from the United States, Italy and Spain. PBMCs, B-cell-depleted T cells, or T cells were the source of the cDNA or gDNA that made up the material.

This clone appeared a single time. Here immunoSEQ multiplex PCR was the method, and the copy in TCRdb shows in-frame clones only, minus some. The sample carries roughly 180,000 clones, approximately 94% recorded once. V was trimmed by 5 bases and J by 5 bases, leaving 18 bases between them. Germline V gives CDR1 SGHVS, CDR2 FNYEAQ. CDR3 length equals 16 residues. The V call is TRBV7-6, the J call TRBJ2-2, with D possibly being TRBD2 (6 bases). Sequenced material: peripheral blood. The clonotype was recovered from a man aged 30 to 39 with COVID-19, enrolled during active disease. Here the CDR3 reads CASSPPRGRLTGELFF. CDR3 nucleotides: TGTGCCAGCAGCCCCCCCCGAGGGAGGTTGACCGGGGAGCTGTTTTTT.